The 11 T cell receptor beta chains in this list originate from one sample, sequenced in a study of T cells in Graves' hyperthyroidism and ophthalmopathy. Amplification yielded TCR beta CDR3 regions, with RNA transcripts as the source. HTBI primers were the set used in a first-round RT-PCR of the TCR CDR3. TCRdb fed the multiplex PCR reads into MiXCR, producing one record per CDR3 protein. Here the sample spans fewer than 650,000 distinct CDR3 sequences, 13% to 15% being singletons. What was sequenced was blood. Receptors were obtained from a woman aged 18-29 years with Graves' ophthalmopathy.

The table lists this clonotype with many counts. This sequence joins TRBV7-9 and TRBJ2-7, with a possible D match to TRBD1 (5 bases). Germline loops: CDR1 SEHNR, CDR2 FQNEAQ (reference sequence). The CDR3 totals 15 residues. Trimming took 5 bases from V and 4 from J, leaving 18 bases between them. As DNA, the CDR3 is TGTGCCAGCAGCCCGCTGACGGCAGGGAAATACGAGCAGTACTTC. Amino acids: CASSPLTAGKYEQYF. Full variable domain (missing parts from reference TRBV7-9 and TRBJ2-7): DTGVSQNPRHKITKRGQNVTFRCDPISEHNRLYWYRQTLGQGPEFLTYFQNEAQLEKSRLLSDRFSAERPKGSFSTLEIQRTEQGDSAMYLCASSPLTAGKYEQYFGPGTRLTVT.

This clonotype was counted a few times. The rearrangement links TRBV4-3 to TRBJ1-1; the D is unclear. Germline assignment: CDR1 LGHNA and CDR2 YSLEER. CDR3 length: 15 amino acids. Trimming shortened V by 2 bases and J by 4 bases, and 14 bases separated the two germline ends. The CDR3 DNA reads TGCGCCAGCAGCCAACGGAGCTGGGGATTCACTGAAGCTTTCTTT. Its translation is CASSQRSWGFTEAFF.

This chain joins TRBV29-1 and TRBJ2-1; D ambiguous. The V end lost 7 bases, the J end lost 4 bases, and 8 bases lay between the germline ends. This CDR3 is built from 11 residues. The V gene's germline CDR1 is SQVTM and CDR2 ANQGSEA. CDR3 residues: CSAPSYNEQFF. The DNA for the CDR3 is TGCAGCGCACCGAGTTACAATGAGCAGTTCTTC.

The CDR3 bases are TGTGCCACCAGCAGAGTAGGGGCGGGCACCGGGGAGCTGTTTTTT. This translates into CATSRVGAGTGELFF. The chain links TRBV15 to TRBJ2-2, with D perhaps assigned TRBD1 or TRBD2 (5 bases each). CDR1 is LNHNV, CDR2 YYDKDF, per germline (reference sequence). V lost 1 base to trimming and J lost 4 bases, with 10 bases between them. The CDR3 is 15 amino acids. Full variable domain (missing parts from reference TRBV15 and TRBJ2-2): DAMVIQNPRYQVTQFGKPVTLSCSQTLNHNVMYWYQQKSSQAPKLLFHYYDKDFNNEADTPDNFQSRRPNTSFCFLDIRSPGLGDTAMYLCATSRVGAGTGELFFGEGSRLTVL.

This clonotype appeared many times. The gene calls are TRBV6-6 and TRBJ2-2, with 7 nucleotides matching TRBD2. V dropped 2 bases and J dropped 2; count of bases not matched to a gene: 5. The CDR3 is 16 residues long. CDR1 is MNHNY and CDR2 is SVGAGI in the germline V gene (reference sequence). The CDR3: CASSYAGLLNTGELFF. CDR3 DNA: TGTGCCAGCAGTTACGCGGGACTACTAAACACCGGGGAGCTGTTTTTT.

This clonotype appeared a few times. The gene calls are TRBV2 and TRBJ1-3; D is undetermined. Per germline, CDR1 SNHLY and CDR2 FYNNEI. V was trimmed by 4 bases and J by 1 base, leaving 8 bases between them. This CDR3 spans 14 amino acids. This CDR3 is CASSGSGSGNTIYF. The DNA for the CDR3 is TGTGCCAGCAGTGGATCGGGGTCTGGAAACACCATATATTTT.

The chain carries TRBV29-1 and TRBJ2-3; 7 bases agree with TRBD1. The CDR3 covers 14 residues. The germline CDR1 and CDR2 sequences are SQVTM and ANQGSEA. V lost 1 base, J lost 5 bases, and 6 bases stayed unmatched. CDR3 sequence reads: CSVEATGMVDTQYF. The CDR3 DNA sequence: TGCAGCGTTGAAGCGACAGGGATGGTAGATACGCAGTATTTT.

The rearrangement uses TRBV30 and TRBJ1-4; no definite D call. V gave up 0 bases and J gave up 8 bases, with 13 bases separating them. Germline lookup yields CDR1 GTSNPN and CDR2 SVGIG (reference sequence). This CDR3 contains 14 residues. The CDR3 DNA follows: TGTGCCTGGAGTGTCGGACGGTTATTCGAAAAACTGTTTTTT. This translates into CAWSVGRLFEKLFF.

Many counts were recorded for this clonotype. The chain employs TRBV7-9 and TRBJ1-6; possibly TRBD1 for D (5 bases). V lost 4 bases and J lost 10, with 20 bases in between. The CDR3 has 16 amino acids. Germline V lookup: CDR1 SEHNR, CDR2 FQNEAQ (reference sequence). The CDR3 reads CASSSSTVLLYSPLHF. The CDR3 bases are TGTGCCAGCAGCTCATCGACAGTGCTCCTTTACTCACCCCTCCACTTT.

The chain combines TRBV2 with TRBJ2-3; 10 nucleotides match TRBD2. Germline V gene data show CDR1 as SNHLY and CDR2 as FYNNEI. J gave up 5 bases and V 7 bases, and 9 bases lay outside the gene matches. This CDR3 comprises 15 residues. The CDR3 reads CASKLAGVPGDTQYF. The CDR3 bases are TGTGCCAGCAAGCTAGCGGGGGTCCCGGGAGATACGCAGTATTTT.

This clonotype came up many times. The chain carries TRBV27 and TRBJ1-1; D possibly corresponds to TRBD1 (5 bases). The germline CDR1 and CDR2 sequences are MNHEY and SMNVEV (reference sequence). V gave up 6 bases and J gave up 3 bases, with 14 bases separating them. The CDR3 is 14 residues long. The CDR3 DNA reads TGTGCCAGCAGCCTAACCTCAGGGTACACTGAAGCTTTCTTT. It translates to CASSLTSGYTEAFF.